The rows below give T cell receptor beta chains drawn from one sample of a study of CD8+CD57+ T cells in acquired aplastic anemia. TCRdb reanalysed the reads using MiXCR and keeps one entry per CDR3 protein. The sample includes roughly 200,000 distinct CDR3 sequences, 55% to 65% seen only once; the top ten take about 39%. Sequencing used sorted CD4+, CD8+, or CD8+CD57+ T cells (not recorded which) from PBMCs. The receptors here all came from a human donor with aplastic anemia. Both conserved end residues are part of each CDR3. The order of the fields is V gene, CDR3 length, J gene, CDR3 protein.

v_call: TRBV7-9
cdr3_length: 15
j_call: TRBJ1-2
cdr3_aa: CASSLKGGTNYGYTF

v_call: TRBV10-3
cdr3_length: 14
j_call: TRBJ2-5
cdr3_aa: CATGDRDPRETQYF

v_call: TRBV15
cdr3_length: 17
j_call: TRBJ1-6
cdr3_aa: CATSRGDTGSYNSPLHF

v_call: TRBV19
cdr3_length: 14
j_call: TRBJ1-1
cdr3_aa: CASSKPGDRTEAFF

v_call: TRBV25-1
cdr3_length: 14
j_call: TRBJ1-6
cdr3_aa: CASSESDPYSPLHF

v_call: TRBV12-3/TRBV12-4
cdr3_length: 15
j_call: TRBJ2-1
cdr3_aa: CASRPSGGAYNEQFF

v_call: TRBV7-6
cdr3_length: 13
j_call: TRBJ1-4
cdr3_aa: CASSNRINEKLFF

v_call: TRBV7-2
cdr3_length: 13
j_call: TRBJ2-1
cdr3_aa: CASSLDGPRGQFF

v_call: TRBV2
cdr3_length: 13
j_call: TRBJ2-3
cdr3_aa: CAGRGRGTDTQYF

v_call: TRBV9
cdr3_length: 10
j_call: TRBJ2-3
cdr3_aa: CASSDNTQYF

v_call: TRBV12-3/TRBV12-4
cdr3_length: 13
j_call: TRBJ2-6
cdr3_aa: CASSLGTSNVLTF

v_call: TRBV12-3/TRBV12-4
cdr3_length: 16
j_call: TRBJ2-3
cdr3_aa: CASSPQTLAGDGAQYF

v_call: TRBV20-1
cdr3_length: 15
j_call: TRBJ2-1
cdr3_aa: CSAGTSGGSVDEQFF

v_call: TRBV7-2
cdr3_length: 13
j_call: TRBJ2-3
cdr3_aa: CASSLRGDGTQYF

v_call: TRBV7-3
cdr3_length: 12
j_call: TRBJ1-1
cdr3_aa: CASSLRWTEAFF

v_call: TRBV2
cdr3_length: 12
j_call: TRBJ2-3
cdr3_aa: CASGQGTGSQYF

v_call: TRBV19
cdr3_length: 15
j_call: TRBJ1-2
cdr3_aa: CASSPAGTSAYGYTF

v_call: TRBV7-3
cdr3_length: 14
j_call: TRBJ1-1
cdr3_aa: CASSFITEGLRAFF

v_call: TRBV29-1
cdr3_length: 13
j_call: TRBJ2-1
cdr3_aa: CSVETGPTDEQFF

v_call: TRBV6-5
cdr3_length: 12
j_call: TRBJ2-7
cdr3_aa: CASRKNAHEQYF

v_call: TRBV6-6
cdr3_length: 15
j_call: TRBJ2-7
cdr3_aa: CASSYSKGPAIEQYF

v_call: TRBV12-5
cdr3_length: 14
j_call: TRBJ2-7
cdr3_aa: CASGQGSGTGEQYF

v_call: TRBV7-9
cdr3_length: 17
j_call: TRBJ2-2
cdr3_aa: CASILGSGGRGTGELFF

v_call: TRBV7-2
cdr3_length: 18
j_call: TRBJ2-3
cdr3_aa: CASRLGLAGARPTDTQYF

v_call: TRBV5-1
cdr3_length: 12
j_call: TRBJ1-1
cdr3_aa: CASSLGDRWAFF

v_call: TRBV20-1
cdr3_length: 14
j_call: TRBJ2-3
cdr3_aa: CSASMAASTDTQYF

v_call: TRBV19
cdr3_length: 14
j_call: TRBJ2-3
cdr3_aa: CASRRTGTTDTQYF

v_call: TRBV5-4
cdr3_length: 17
j_call: TRBJ2-5
cdr3_aa: CASSLIASATPKETQYF